This passage covers 10 T cell receptor beta chains from one sample sequenced in a study of blood T cell repertoires in COVID-19. The assay was immunoSEQ multiplex PCR, and TCRdb's table has in-frame clones only and misses some. The data contain 180,000 or so clones, approximately 90% of them singletons. The material sequenced was peripheral blood. These receptors were collected from a woman in her forties or fifties with acute or convalescent COVID-19.

J is TRBJ2-7 and V is TRBV19, with 8 bases lining up with TRBD2. Per the germline V gene, CDR1 is LNHDA and CDR2 is SQIVND (reference sequence). The CDR3 runs to 15 residues. With V trimmed by 6 bases and J by 3 bases, 10 bases remained unmatched. The CDR3 nucleotides are TGTGCCAGTAGCCAACCCCGGGGGGGCGGCTACGAGCAGTACTTC. Amino acids: CASSQPRGGGYEQYF. The whole variable domain, filled in from reference TRBV19 and TRBJ2-7, reads DGGITQSPKYLFRKEGQNVTLSCEQNLNHDAMYWYRQDPGQGLRLIYYSQIVNDFQKGDIAEGYSVSREKKESFPLTVTSAQKNPTAFYLCASSQPRGGGYEQYFGPGTRLTVT.

This rearrangement joins TRBV7-2 to TRBJ2-7; TRBD2 aligns across 10 bases. V trimming: 5 bases; J trimming: 7 bases; junction bases outside the gene matches: 17. Germline-derived CDR1 and CDR2 are SGHTA and FQGNSA. This CDR3 has 17 residues. CDR3 sequence reads: CASSPQNPLAGVSEQYF. Here the CDR3 DNA reads TGTGCCAGCAGCCCCCAGAATCCCCTAGCGGGAGTATCAGAGCAGTACTTC.

The gene calls are TRBV7-6 and TRBJ2-3; D is undetermined. Trimming pared 5 bases from V and 3 bases from J, leaving 6 bases between. Germline CDR1 SGHVS, CDR2 FNYEAQ. CDR3 length: 12 amino acids. For the CDR3, the DNA is TGTGCCAGCAGCCCTCGGACAGATACGCAGTATTTT. It specifies CASSPRTDTQYF. The variable domain in full, completed from reference TRBV7-6 and TRBJ2-3, reads GAGVSQSPRYKVTKRGQDVALRCDPISGHVSLYWYRQALGQGPEFLTYFNYEAQQDKSGLPNDRFSAERPEGSISTLTIQRTEQRDSAMYRCASSPRTDTQYFGPGTRLTVL.

The J gene is TRBJ2-7, the V gene TRBV27; D call uncertain. V was trimmed by 2 bases and J by 2 bases, leaving 13 bases between them. Per germline, CDR1 MNHEY and CDR2 SMNVEV (reference sequence). CDR3 length: 15 amino acids. CDR3 in amino acids: CASSLDRVTPYEQYF. The CDR3 DNA sequence: TGTGCCAGCAGTTTAGATCGGGTGACTCCCTACGAGCAGTACTTC.

V is TRBV4-1 and J is TRBJ1-2, with D unclear. This CDR3 has 16 residues. V lost 0 bases to trimming and J lost 2 bases, with 13 bases between them. Germline V CDR1 and CDR2: MGHRA, YSYEKL. The CDR3 loop is CASSQEAGPSNYGYTF. CDR3 nucleotide sequence: TGCGCCAGCAGCCAAGAGGCAGGTCCTTCCAACTATGGCTACACCTTC.

This clone was observed a handful of times. This specimen includes other DNA sequences encoding the same CDR3. The V call is TRBV19, the J call TRBJ1-3; D is possibly TRBD1 (6 bases). The germline V gene encodes CDR1 LNHDA and CDR2 SQIVND (reference sequence). V was trimmed by 3 bases and J by 0 bases, leaving 9 bases between them. The CDR3 is 15 residues long. The CDR3 sequence is CASSIGQSSGNTIYF. CDR3 DNA: TGTGCCAGTAGTATCGGACAGAGCTCTGGAAACACCATATATTTT.

The chain combines TRBV5-6 with TRBJ2-7; 7 nucleotides agree with TRBD1. The trim removed 5 bases at V and 5 bases at J, leaving 7 bases unmatched. The CDR3 spans 13 residues. The germline V gene encodes CDR1 SGHDT and CDR2 YYEEEE. CDR3 sequence: CASSPTGTHEQYF. CDR3 DNA sequence: TGTGCCAGCAGTCCGACAGGGACCCACGAGCAGTACTTC.

The gene calls are TRBV11-2 and TRBJ2-7; TRBD2 might be the D (7 bases). The CDR3 totals 18 residues. Germline V lookup: CDR1 SGHAT, CDR2 FQNNGV. V was cut by 0 bases and J by 1 base, with 19 bases left in between. CDR3 sequence (DNA): TGTGCCAGCAGCTTAGACGGCCTAGCGGCCCAGGGGTCCTACGAGCAGTACTTC. Protein sequence: CASSLDGLAAQGSYEQYF.

V gene TRBV18 combines with J gene TRBJ2-7; TRBD2 aligns across 12 bases. There are 15 residues in the CDR3. CDR1 is KGHSH and CDR2 is LQKENI in the germline V gene. Germline trimming cut 6 bases from V and 3 bases from J; bases unmatched to any gene: 6. In nucleotides, the CDR3 is TGTGCCAGCTCTCGACTAGCGGGAGATCGCTACGAGCAGTACTTC. This gives the protein CASSRLAGDRYEQYF.

V is TRBV10-3 and J is TRBJ2-3, with 8 nucleotides matching TRBD1. The CDR3 has 13 residues. With V trimmed by 10 bases and J by 4 bases, 7 bases remained unmatched. Germline V gives CDR1 ENHRY, CDR2 SYGVKD. CDR3 residues: CATQTGAADTQYF. The CDR3, as DNA: TGTGCCACCCAGACAGGGGCGGCAGATACGCAGTATTTT.